This TCR beta chain was recorded in a study of T cells in Graves' hyperthyroidism and ophthalmopathy. The TCR beta CDR3 regions underwent amplification using RNA transcripts as the source. With the HTBI primer set, the TCR CDR3 went through a first round of RT-PCR. TCRdb re-analysed the multiplex PCR reads in MiXCR, keeping a single row per CDR3 protein. The sample includes roughly 650,000 distinct CDR3 sequences, around 15% seen only once; the top ten take less than 3.5%. Individuals with ophthalmopathy presented a Clinical Activity Score of at least 3, a NOSPECS grade of at least 4 and a duration under 3 months. This clonotype was obtained from a middle-aged woman with Graves' ophthalmopathy. The specimen sequenced was blood.

CDR3 amino acids: CASSDHQGINEQFF. The CDR3 nucleotides are TGCGCCAGCAGTGACCACCAGGGCATCAATGAGCAGTTCTTC. The rearrangement joins TRBV10-1 to TRBJ2-1; TRBD1 is a possible D gene (5 bases). There are 14 residues in the CDR3. Germline V gives CDR1 WNHNN, CDR2 SYGVQD (reference sequence). V gave up 3 bases and J gave up 6 bases, with 12 bases separating them.